This T cell receptor beta chain was obtained from a study of T cell changes during pregnancy in multiple sclerosis. Data came from immunoSEQ multiplex PCR; TCRdb stores just in-frame clones and leaves some out. The sample has 60,000 or so clones, less than 95% seen once. Trimming took 8 bases from V and 5 from J, leaving 12 bases between them. The CDR3 contains 12 residues. Per the germline V gene, CDR1 is LNHDA and CDR2 is SQIVND (reference sequence). This TCR was recovered from a female donor in good health, enrolled as a control in a pregnancy study. The sequences come from peripheral blood, collected in the second trimester of pregnancy. The chain links TRBV19 to TRBJ1-1; no clear D gene. The CDR3 reads CASALGATEAFF. As DNA, the CDR3 is TGTGCCAGTGCGTTGGGCGCGACTGAAGCTTTCTTT.